These 23 T cell receptor beta chains came from one sample sequenced in a study of spatial heterogeneity in lung cancer. TCRdb analysed the 5' RACE reads with MiXCR anew, one entry per CDR3 protein. The data show around 10,000 distinct CDR3 sequences, 3.5% to 4.5% seen once. Time point defined: sample taken at primary tumor resection. The material was PBMCs, obtained at surgery. All receptors derive from a female donor with early-stage non-small cell lung cancer.

This clonotype came up many times. V is TRBV4-3 and J is TRBJ2-3; D remains unclear. In germline, CDR1 is LGHNA, CDR2 YSLEER. V shed 0 bases and J shed 3 bases, with 10 bases lying between them. The CDR3 has 15 residues. CDR3 sequence (DNA): TGCGCCAGCAGCCAAGATGGACGGCCGACAGATACGCAGTATTTT. Protein product: CASSQDGRPTDTQYF.

This clonotype was detected ten times or more. The V gene is TRBV7-8, the J gene TRBJ2-3; D is undetermined. The germline CDR1 and CDR2 sequences are SGHVS and FQNEAQ. The germline V and J ends were trimmed by 1 base and 1 base, with 6 bases remaining between them. The CDR3 extends over 14 amino acids. In DNA, the CDR3 is TGTGCCAGCAGCTTAGTAATGGGCACAGATACGCAGTATTTT. Its translation: CASSLVMGTDTQYF. The whole variable domain, remainder taken from reference TRBV7-8 and TRBJ2-3, is GAGVSQSPRYKVAKRGQDVALRCDPISGHVSLFWYQQALGQGPEFLTYFQNEAQLDKSGLPSDRFFAERPEGSVSTLKIQRTQQEDSAVYLCASSLVMGTDTQYFGPGTRLTVL.

The genes are TRBV10-2 and TRBJ2-1, with 9 nucleotides matching TRBD2. Germline V gene lookup returns CDR1 WSHSY and CDR2 SAAADI. V was pared by 5 bases and J by 2 bases, with 4 bases of the junction left unmatched. This CDR3 is 15 amino acids long. The CDR3 DNA is TGCGCCAGCAGTCTTAGCGGGAGCCCCTACAATGAGCAGTTCTTC. This encodes CASSLSGSPYNEQFF.

This clonotype came up many times. The V and J genes are TRBV12-3 or TRBV12-4 and TRBJ1-3, with TRBD1 as a possible D gene (6 bases). The germline V and J ends were trimmed by 2 bases and 4 bases, with 15 bases remaining between them. CDR3 length: 16 amino acids. CDR3 in amino acids: CASSLSQGPGGNTIYF. In DNA form, the CDR3 reads TGTGCCAGCAGTTTATCCCAGGGGCCGGGGGGAAACACCATATATTTT.

Many counts were recorded for this clonotype. The chain joins TRBV19 to TRBJ2-1; 13 positions match TRBD2. Trimming removed 4 bases from V and 6 bases from J; junction bases left unmatched: 21. Germline V gene data show CDR1 as LNHDA and CDR2 as SQIVND (reference sequence). The CDR3 loop spans 21 amino acids. For the CDR3, the DNA is TGTGCCAGTAGTACCTATCTTAGGGTAAACCCGGGACTAGCGGGGACCAATGAGCAGTTCTTC. It yields the protein CASSTYLRVNPGLAGTNEQFF.

This clonotype ranks as medium-sized. The chain links TRBV9 to TRBJ1-1; weak D call: TRBD1 (5 bases). CDR3 length equals 14 residues. The germline V gene encodes CDR1 SGDLS and CDR2 YYNGEE. V was clipped by 4 bases and J by 0 bases, with 10 bases between them. The CDR3 loop is CASSFSDMNTEAFF. CDR3 sequence (DNA): TGTGCCAGCAGCTTTTCGGACATGAACACTGAAGCTTTCTTT. Filled out from reference TRBV9 and TRBJ1-1, the complete variable domain reads DSGVTQTPKHLITATGQRVTLRCSPRSGDLSVYWYQQSLDQGLQFLIQYYNGEERAKGNILERFSAQQFPDLHSELNLSSLELGDSALYFCASSFSDMNTEAFFGQGTRLTVV.

This clonotype qualifies as medium-sized. The chain recombines TRBV5-1 with TRBJ2-3; D is unresolved. Germline V gives CDR1 SGHRS, CDR2 YFSETQ. V was shortened by 4 bases and J by 1 base, with 4 bases between the two germline ends. The CDR3 covers 12 residues. DNA of the CDR3: TGCGCCAGCAGCCCGCGCACAGATACGCAGTATTTT. Translating it yields CASSPRTDTQYF.

This clonotype was seen only a few times. The chain employs TRBV6-5 and TRBJ2-7, with 9 bases lining up with TRBD2. The CDR3 has 15 residues. V lost 0 bases, J lost 3 bases, and 3 bases stayed unmatched. CDR1 is MNHEY and CDR2 is SVGAGI in the germline V gene. The CDR3 here is CASSYSSSGIYEQYF. CDR3 DNA sequence: TGTGCCAGCAGTTACTCCTCTAGCGGGATCTACGAGCAGTACTTC.

This clonotype was recorded many times. This chain links TRBV7-2 with TRBJ2-3; TRBD2 agrees at 11 bases. CDR3 length equals 16 residues. V shed 5 bases, J shed 0 bases, and the junction held 4 bases outside the gene matches. Germline lookup yields CDR1 SGHTA and CDR2 FQGNSA. The CDR3 bases are TGTGCCAGCAGCCCTAGCGGGAGGACCAGCACAGATACGCAGTATTTT. It is translated as CASSPSGRTSTDTQYF.

This clonotype was detected ten times or more. The gene calls are TRBV20-1 and TRBJ2-7; perhaps TRBD1 as D (6 bases). Deletions cut 3 bases from V and 0 bases from J, with 15 bases between. CDR1 and CDR2 (germline): DFQATT, SNEGSKA (reference sequence). This CDR3 has 15 amino acids. The CDR3: CSASGQGSNSYEQYF. CDR3 nucleotides: TGCAGTGCTAGCGGGCAGGGGTCAAACTCCTACGAGCAGTACTTC.

This clonotype was seen many times. This chain connects TRBV25-1 to TRBJ2-5; 9 positions match TRBD1. Germline CDR1 and CDR2: MGHDK and SYGVNS. Trimming at V came to 8 bases and at J to 6 bases, leaving 4 bases not matched to a gene. CDR3 length: 12 amino acids. CDR3 sequence (DNA): TGTGCCAGCGGAGGGACAGGGAAGACCCAGTACTTC. This sequence encodes CASGGTGKTQYF.

The sample holds many counts of this clonotype. The chain joins TRBV28 to TRBJ2-1; D is perhaps TRBD2 (5 bases). The CDR3 loop spans 15 amino acids. The V gene's germline CDR1 is MDHEN and CDR2 SYDVKM. Trimming left V 5 bases short and J 7 bases short, with 18 bases between. The CDR3 region has the DNA TGTGCCAGCAGTCTCACGGGATCGGGAAGGAATGAGCAGTTCTTC. Protein product: CASSLTGSGRNEQFF. Together with reference TRBV28 and TRBJ2-1, the CDR3 gives the full variable domain: DVKVTQSSRYLVKRTGEKVFLECVQDMDHENMFWYRQDPGLGLRLIYFSYDVKMKEKGDIPEGYSVSREKKERFSLILESASTNQTSMYLCASSLTGSGRNEQFFGPGTRLTVL.

At least ten counts were recorded for this clonotype. The J gene is TRBJ1-4, the V gene TRBV28; D remains unclear. Germline CDR1 is MDHEN and CDR2 is SYDVKM. The CDR3 spans 13 residues. Trimming removed 4 bases from V and 7 bases from J, with 10 bases in between. The CDR3 region has the DNA TGTGCCAGCAGTTCGTCGGGTGGTGAAAAACTGTTTTTT. This translates into CASSSSGGEKLFF.

This clonotype was seen ten or more times. The chain is built from TRBV28 and TRBJ2-2, with TRBD1 matching 9 bases. CDR1 is MDHEN and CDR2 is SYDVKM in the germline V gene. The CDR3 has 15 residues. Unmatched junction bases numbered 10, after V lost 8 bases and J lost 6 bases. The CDR3 spells CASESGQGTSGELFF. The DNA for the CDR3 is TGTGCCAGCGAAAGCGGACAGGGGACGTCCGGGGAGCTGTTTTTT.

This clonotype showed up many times. This rearrangement joins TRBV4-3 to TRBJ2-2; D is undetermined. This CDR3 has 14 amino acids. Germline loops: CDR1 LGHNA, CDR2 YSLEER. V was pared by 0 bases and J by 8 bases, with 10 bases between. This CDR3 is CASSQDGPWGELFF. CDR3 DNA: TGCGCCAGCAGCCAAGACGGCCCTTGGGGGGAGCTGTTTTTT.

The CDR3 sequence: CASSLGGDTDTQYF. DNA for the CDR3: TGTGCCAGCAGCTTGGGGGGGGACACAGATACGCAGTATTTT. The chain recombines TRBV5-4 with TRBJ2-3; weak D call: TRBD2 (6 bases). The CDR3 extends over 14 amino acids. The germline V gene encodes CDR1 SGHNT and CDR2 YYREEE (reference sequence). V was pared by 0 bases and J by 2 bases, with 7 bases between.

In this sample, this clonotype turned up a few times. The chain joins TRBV20-1 to TRBJ2-1; 7 bases line up with TRBD2. There are 13 residues in the CDR3. V was clipped by 5 bases and J by 9 bases; unmatched bases: 10. Germline V gene data show CDR1 as DFQATT and CDR2 as SNEGSKA (reference sequence). CDR3 sequence: CSARGVANGEQFF. As DNA, the CDR3 is TGCAGTGCTCGGGGGGTGGCCAATGGTGAGCAGTTCTTC.

This clonotype was counted ten times or more. V is TRBV15 and J is TRBJ2-3; D is perhaps TRBD2 (6 bases). V was trimmed by 5 bases and J by 4 bases, leaving 19 bases between them. Germline CDR1 is LNHNV and CDR2 is YYDKDF (reference sequence). The CDR3 has 16 residues. CDR3 DNA sequence: TGTGCCACCAGCGCATGGGACTTTAAGAAGGCAGATACGCAGTATTTT. It encodes CATSAWDFKKADTQYF.

The rearrangement uses TRBV20-1 and TRBJ2-3; 10 bases are shared with TRBD1. V lost 6 bases and J lost 3; bases outside the gene matches: 3. The germline V gene has CDR1 DFQATT and CDR2 SNEGSKA (reference sequence). The CDR3 extends over 13 amino acids. In nucleotides, the CDR3 is TGCAGTGCGCGGACAGGGGGAACAGATACGCAGTATTTT. Protein product: CSARTGGTDTQYF.

This clonotype was detected many times. This chain uses TRBV7-3 with TRBJ2-7; TRBD1 might be the D (5 bases). The germline gives CDR1 SGHTA, CDR2 FQGTGA. CDR3 length: 13 residues. The ends were cut back, 2 bases at V and 5 bases at J, with 10 bases in the middle. As DNA, the CDR3 is TGTGCCAGCAGCTTAGACGCAGGGAACGAGCAGTACTTC. It yields the protein CASSLDAGNEQYF.

At least ten counts were recorded for this clonotype. The chain recombines TRBV25-1 with TRBJ1-1; D ambiguous. Trimming took off 7 bases at V and 4 bases at J, with 7 bases between the two ends. The CDR3 extends over 11 amino acids. CDR1 and CDR2 from the germline V gene are MGHDK and SYGVNS. The CDR3 region is CASTKGTEAFF. In DNA, the CDR3 is TGTGCCAGCACAAAGGGCACTGAAGCTTTCTTT.

The sample holds many counts of this clonotype. V is TRBV20-1 and J is TRBJ1-4, with a possible D match to TRBD1 (5 bases). V was shortened by 0 bases and J by 5 bases, with 13 bases between the two germline ends. Germline V lookup: CDR1 DFQATT, CDR2 SNEGSKA (reference sequence). The CDR3 extends over 15 amino acids. The CDR3 reads CSARDPGQTNEKLFF. The CDR3 bases are TGCAGTGCTAGAGATCCAGGGCAGACGAATGAAAAACTGTTTTTT.

This clonotype was observed at least ten times. V gene TRBV23-1 combines with J gene TRBJ2-3, with 10 bases that match TRBD2. TRBV23-1 belongs to the ORF category, with a function that is uncertain. CDR3 length equals 19 residues. V shed 2 bases and J 0 bases; nucleotides not matched to a gene: 11. Here the CDR3 DNA reads TGCGCCAGCAGTCAAGAAGCGGGAGGGCCTAGCCCTAGCACAGATACGCAGTATTTT. Translation gives CASSQEAGGPSPSTDTQYF.